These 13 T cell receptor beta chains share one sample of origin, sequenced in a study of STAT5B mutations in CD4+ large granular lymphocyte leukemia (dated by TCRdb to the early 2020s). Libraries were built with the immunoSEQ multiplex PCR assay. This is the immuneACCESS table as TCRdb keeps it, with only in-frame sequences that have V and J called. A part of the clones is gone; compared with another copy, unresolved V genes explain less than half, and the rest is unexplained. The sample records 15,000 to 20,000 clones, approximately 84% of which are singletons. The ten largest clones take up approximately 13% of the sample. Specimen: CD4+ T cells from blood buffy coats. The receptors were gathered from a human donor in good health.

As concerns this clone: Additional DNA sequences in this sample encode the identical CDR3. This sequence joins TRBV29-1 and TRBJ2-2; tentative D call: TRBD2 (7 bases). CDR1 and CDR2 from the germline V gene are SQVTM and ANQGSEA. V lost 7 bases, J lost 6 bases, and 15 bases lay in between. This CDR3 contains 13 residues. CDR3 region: CSAGQRGAGELFF. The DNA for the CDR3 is TGCAGCGCCGGACAGCGGGGAGCCGGGGAGCTGTTTTTT.

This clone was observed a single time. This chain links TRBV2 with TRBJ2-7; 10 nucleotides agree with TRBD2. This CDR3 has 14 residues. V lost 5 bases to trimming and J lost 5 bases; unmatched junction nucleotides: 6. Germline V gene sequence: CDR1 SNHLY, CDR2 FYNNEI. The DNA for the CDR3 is TGTGCCAGCAGTATAACTAGCGGGAAGAACGAGCAGTACTTC. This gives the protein CASSITSGKNEQYF. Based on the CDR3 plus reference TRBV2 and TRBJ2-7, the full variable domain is EPEVTQTPSHQVTQMGQEVILRCVPISNHLYFYWYRQILGQKVEFLVSFYNNEISEKSEIFDDQFSVERPDGSNFTLKIRSTKLEDSAMYFCASSITSGKNEQYFGPGTRLTVT.

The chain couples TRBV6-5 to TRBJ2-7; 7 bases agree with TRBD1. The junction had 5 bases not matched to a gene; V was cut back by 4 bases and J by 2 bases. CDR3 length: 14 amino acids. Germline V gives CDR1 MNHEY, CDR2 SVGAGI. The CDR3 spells CASSFQQGTYEQYF. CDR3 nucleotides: TGTGCCAGCAGTTTTCAACAGGGGACCTACGAGCAGTACTTC.

The CDR3 DNA reads as TGTGCCAGCAGTGAACGATATGGCTACACCTTC. Its protein is CASSERYGYTF. The chain employs TRBV6-1 and TRBJ1-2; D gene unclear. The length of the CDR3 is 11 residues. Germline loops: CDR1 MNHNS, CDR2 SASEGT. V dropped 2 bases and J dropped 5 bases, with 3 bases sitting between them.

This CDR3 reads CASSGTVTNYGYTF. The CDR3 DNA is TGTGCCAGCAGCGGGACAGTTACTAACTATGGCTACACCTTC. The chain links TRBV25-1 to TRBJ1-2; 7 positions agree with TRBD1. The CDR3 is made up of 14 amino acids. The V segment lost 6 bases and the J segment 0 bases; nucleotides outside the gene matches: 4. Per the germline V gene, CDR1 is MGHDK and CDR2 is SYGVNS.

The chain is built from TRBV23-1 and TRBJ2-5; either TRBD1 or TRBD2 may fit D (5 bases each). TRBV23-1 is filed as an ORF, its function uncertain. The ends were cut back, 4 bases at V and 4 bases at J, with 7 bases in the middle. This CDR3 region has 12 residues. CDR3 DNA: TGCGCCAGCAGTCCTGGGGGAGAGACCCAGTACTTC. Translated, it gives CASSPGGETQYF.

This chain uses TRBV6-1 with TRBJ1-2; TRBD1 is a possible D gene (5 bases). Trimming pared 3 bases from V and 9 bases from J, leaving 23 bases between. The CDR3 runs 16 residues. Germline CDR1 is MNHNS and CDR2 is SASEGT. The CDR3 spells CASSDEGGMWGRSYTF. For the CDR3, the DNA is TGTGCCAGCAGTGATGAGGGAGGGATGTGGGGCCGGAGCTACACCTTC.

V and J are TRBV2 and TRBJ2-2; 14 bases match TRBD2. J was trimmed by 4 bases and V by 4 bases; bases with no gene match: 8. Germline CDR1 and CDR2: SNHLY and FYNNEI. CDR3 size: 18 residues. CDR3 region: CASSGLTSGRAGTGELFF. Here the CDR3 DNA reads TGTGCCAGCAGTGGGCTGACTAGCGGGAGGGCCGGCACCGGGGAGCTGTTTTTT.

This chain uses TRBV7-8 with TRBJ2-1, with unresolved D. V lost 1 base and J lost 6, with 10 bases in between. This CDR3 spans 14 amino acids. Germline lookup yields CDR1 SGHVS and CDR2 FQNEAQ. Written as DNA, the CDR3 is TGTGCCAGCAGCTTAGGGACCGCAAGCAATGAGCAGTTCTTC. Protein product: CASSLGTASNEQFF.

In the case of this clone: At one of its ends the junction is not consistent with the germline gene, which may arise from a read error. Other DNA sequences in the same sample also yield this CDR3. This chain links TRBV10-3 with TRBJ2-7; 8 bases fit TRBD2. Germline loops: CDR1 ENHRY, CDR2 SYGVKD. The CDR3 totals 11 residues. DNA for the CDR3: TGCGCCATCAGTGAGGGGACTAGTAAGTACTTC. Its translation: CAISEGTSKYF.

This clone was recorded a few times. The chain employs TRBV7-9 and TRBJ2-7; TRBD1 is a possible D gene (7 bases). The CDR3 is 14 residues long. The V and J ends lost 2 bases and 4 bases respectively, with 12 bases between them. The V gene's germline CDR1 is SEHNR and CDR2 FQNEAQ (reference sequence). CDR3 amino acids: CASSLQGGAYEQYF. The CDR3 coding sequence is TGTGCCAGCAGCTTACAGGGGGGAGCGTACGAGCAGTACTTC.

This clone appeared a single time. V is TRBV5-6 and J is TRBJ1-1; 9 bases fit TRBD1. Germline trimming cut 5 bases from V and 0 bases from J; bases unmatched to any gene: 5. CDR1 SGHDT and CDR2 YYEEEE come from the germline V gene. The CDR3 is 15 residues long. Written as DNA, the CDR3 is TGTGCCAGCAGTCGCCGACAGGGGGTGAACACTGAAGCTTTCTTT. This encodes CASSRRQGVNTEAFF. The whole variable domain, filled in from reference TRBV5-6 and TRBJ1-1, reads DAGVTQSPTHLIKTRGQQVTLRCSPKSGHDTVSWYQQALGQGPQFIFQYYEEEERQRGNFPDRFSGHQFPNYSSELNVNALLLGDSALYLCASSRRQGVNTEAFFGQGTRLTVV.

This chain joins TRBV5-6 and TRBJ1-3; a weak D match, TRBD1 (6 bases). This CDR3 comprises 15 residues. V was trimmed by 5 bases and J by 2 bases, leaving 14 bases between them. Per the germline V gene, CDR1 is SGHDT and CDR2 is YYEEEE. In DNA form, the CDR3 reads TGTGCCAGCAGTCCCACAGGGAGTCCTGGAAACACCATATATTTT. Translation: CASSPTGSPGNTIYF.